This entry lists 25 T cell receptor beta chains sequenced from one sample in a study of blood T cell repertoires in COVID-19. Measured with immunoSEQ multiplex PCR; TCRdb has only the in-frame clones, and not every one. In the table there are tens of thousands of clones, roughly 74% of which are singletons. The sample comprised peripheral blood. The receptors shown here come from a man aged 45 to 65 with COVID-19, enrolled during active disease.

The rearrangement joins TRBV5-1 to TRBJ2-1; 9 nucleotides line up with TRBD1. CDR1 and CDR2 (germline): SGHRS, YFSETQ. The junction had 5 bases not matched to a gene; V was cut back by 4 bases and J by 3 bases. This CDR3 spans 15 amino acids. The CDR3 DNA is TGCGCCAGCAGCCCGGGACAGGGAAACTACAATGAGCAGTTCTTC. It encodes CASSPGQGNYNEQFF. Using reference TRBV5-1 and TRBJ2-1 for the parts outside the CDR3, the full variable domain is KAGVTQTPRYLIKTRGQQVTLSCSPISGHRSVSWYQQTPGQGLQFLFEYFSETQRNKGNFPGRFSGRQFSNSRSEMNVSTLELGDSALYLCASSPGQGNYNEQFFGPGTRLTVL.

This chain links TRBV28 with TRBJ2-6, with D perhaps TRBD1 (5 bases). This CDR3 is 13 amino acids long. Trimming took 8 bases from V and 2 from J, leaving 7 bases between them. Germline loops: CDR1 MDHEN, CDR2 SYDVKM. The CDR3: CASRQTGANVLTF. CDR3 in DNA: TGTGCCAGCCGACAGACTGGGGCCAACGTCCTGACTTTC.

V and J are TRBV5-4 and TRBJ2-2; D remains unclear. Germline CDR1 is SGHNT and CDR2 is YYREEE (reference sequence). This CDR3 comprises 16 residues. V lost 6 bases, J lost 3 bases, and 18 bases lay in between. The CDR3 sequence: CASNAWASPHTGELFF. CDR3 DNA: TGTGCCAGCAACGCTTGGGCCTCACCCCACACCGGGGAGCTGTTTTTT.

This clone was found a few times. This chain connects TRBV3-1 (or the pseudogene TRBV3-2) to TRBJ2-1, with 11 positions matching TRBD2. CDR1 and CDR2 from the germline V gene are LGHDT and YNNKEL (reference sequence). With 4 bases clipped from V and 5 bases from J, the junction kept 4 bases outside the gene matches. The CDR3 is made up of 15 amino acids. Here the CDR3 reads CASSPGLAGHNEQFF. The CDR3 nucleotides read TGTGCCAGCAGCCCCGGACTAGCGGGCCACAATGAGCAGTTCTTC.

This clone appeared a few times. The rearrangement links TRBV5-1 to TRBJ2-3; D might be TRBD1 (5 bases). The germline V gene has CDR1 SGHRS and CDR2 YFSETQ. CDR3 length equals 14 residues. Trimming took 1 base from V and 0 from J, leaving 6 bases between them. The CDR3 protein is CASSLTGSTDTQYF. The CDR3, as DNA: TGCGCCAGCAGCTTGACAGGCAGCACAGATACGCAGTATTTT.

The chain employs TRBV10-3 and TRBJ2-1; 8 bases map to TRBD2. Germline trimming cut 2 bases from V and 2 bases from J; bases unmatched to any gene: 14. The CDR3 covers 19 residues. The germline V gene encodes CDR1 ENHRY and CDR2 SYGVKD. The CDR3 DNA reads TGTGCCATCAGTGAGGGGTGGGCTAGCGGGTCACGGGCCTACAATGAGCAGTTCTTC. The encoded protein is CAISEGWASGSRAYNEQFF.

V usage is TRBV27 and J usage is TRBJ1-6, with D maybe TRBD1 (6 bases). The CDR3 has 13 amino acids. Germline V gene data show CDR1 as MNHEY and CDR2 as SMNVEV (reference sequence). Trimming stripped 6 bases from V and 6 bases from J, with 9 bases between. The CDR3 coding sequence is TGTGCCAGCAGCACAGGGCCTAATTCACCCCTCCACTTT. Translation: CASSTGPNSPLHF.

This clone turned up a few times. This rearrangement joins TRBV27 to TRBJ1-4; D is undetermined. Trimming stripped 5 bases from V and 7 bases from J, with 11 bases between. The CDR3 is made up of 13 amino acids. Germline CDR1 reads MNHEY; CDR2 reads SMNVEV (reference sequence). In DNA form, the CDR3 reads TGTGCCAGCAGTCCGACACGGGGTGAAAAACTGTTTTTT. This codes for CASSPTRGEKLFF.

The genes are TRBV19 and TRBJ1-1, with D possibly being TRBD1 (5 bases). With 1 base removed from V and 6 bases from J, the gap between germline ends came to 6 bases. The CDR3 has 12 residues. Germline CDR1 LNHDA, CDR2 SQIVND (reference sequence). The CDR3 loop is CASSIAGAEAFF. CDR3 bases: TGTGCCAGTAGTATAGCGGGGGCTGAAGCTTTCTTT.

The chain links TRBV30 to TRBJ1-2; 7 nucleotides line up with TRBD1. The V gene's germline CDR1 is GTSNPN and CDR2 SVGIG (reference sequence). The CDR3 contains 15 residues. The junction had 8 bases not matched to a gene; V was cut back by 2 bases and J by 2 bases. CDR3 nucleotide sequence: TGTGCCTGGAGTACGGGACAGTTATCGAACTATGGCTACACCTTC. Protein: CAWSTGQLSNYGYTF.

The table lists this clone with a few counts. The junction and the germline gene differ at one end; a read error may be behind it. The CDR3 is CASSLTGSRTSTNTQYF. Written as DNA, the CDR3 is TGTGCCAGTAGTCTGACAGGGAGTCGGACTAGCACAAATACGCAGTATTTT. The chain couples TRBV19 to TRBJ2-3; maybe TRBD2 (8 bases). Germline CDR1 and CDR2: LNHDA and SQIVND (reference sequence). This CDR3 has 17 amino acids.

The chain carries TRBV9 and TRBJ1-6; D is unclear. The V and J ends lost 0 bases and 9 bases respectively, with 10 bases between them. CDR3 length: 14 residues. CDR1 is SGDLS, CDR2 YYNGEE, per germline. CDR3 in DNA: TGTGCCAGCAGCGTAGGAGGGTTTAGTTCACCCCTCCACTTT. Amino acid sequence: CASSVGGFSSPLHF. Complete variable domain (other parts from reference TRBV9 and TRBJ1-6): DSGVTQTPKHLITATGQRVTLRCSPRSGDLSVYWYQQSLDQGLQFLIQYYNGEERAKGNILERFSAQQFPDLHSELNLSSLELGDSALYFCASSVGGFSSPLHFGNGTRLTVT.

The rearrangement joins TRBV19 to TRBJ1-2, with 11 positions matching TRBD1. The CDR3 totals 13 residues. The germline gives CDR1 LNHDA, CDR2 SQIVND (reference sequence). With 5 bases clipped from V and 8 bases from J, the junction kept 4 bases outside the gene matches. The CDR3 DNA is TGTGCCAGTAGTGTGGACAGGGGGCACGGCTACACCTTC. Translation: CASSVDRGHGYTF.

This clone is judged medium-sized (0.01 to 0.1%). V gene TRBV11-2 combines with J gene TRBJ1-3, with TRBD1 identical over 8 bases. Germline V gene data show CDR1 as SGHAT and CDR2 as FQNNGV. The trim removed 3 bases at V and 3 bases at J, leaving 10 bases unmatched. The CDR3 consists of 17 residues. CDR3 nucleotides: TGTGCCAGCAGCTTCTCTCTCCGGACAGGGTTTGGAAACACCATATATTTT. Protein: CASSFSLRTGFGNTIYF.

The chain has TRBV5-6 and TRBJ2-2; D uncertain. V lost 3 bases and J 1 base, leaving 13 bases between the germline ends. The length of the CDR3 is 16 residues. CDR1 and CDR2 from the germline V gene are SGHDT and YYEEEE. CDR3 DNA sequence: TGTGCCAGCAGCTCTACGTCGAGATTGAACACCGGGGAGCTGTTTTTT. Residues: CASSSTSRLNTGELFF.

This clone was observed once. The J gene is TRBJ2-2, the V gene TRBV14; the match to TRBD1 covers 9 bases. This CDR3 is 15 amino acids long. Germline V gene lookup returns CDR1 SGHDN and CDR2 FVKESK. J was trimmed by 4 bases and V by 4 bases; bases with no gene match: 4. The CDR3 DNA reads TGTGCCAGCAGCCCGACAGGGGGGCGCACCGGGGAGCTGTTTTTT. Its translation is CASSPTGGRTGELFF.

This chain uses TRBV7-3 with TRBJ1-1; TRBD1 aligns across 8 bases. Germline V lookup: CDR1 SGHTA, CDR2 FQGTGA. The CDR3 length is 14 residues. The junction had 6 bases not matched to a gene; V was cut back by 5 bases and J by 4 bases. CDR3 region: CASSPTGTGTEAFF. CDR3 DNA: TGTGCCAGCAGCCCGACCGGGACAGGCACTGAAGCTTTCTTT.

The chain employs TRBV24-1 and TRBJ2-2, with TRBD2 matching over 9 bases. From germline, CDR1 is KGHDR and CDR2 SFDVKD. This CDR3 has 17 residues. Trimming took 7 bases from V and 2 from J; bases not matched to a gene: 10. CDR3 in DNA: TGTGCCACCAGCCCCGGCGGGGGGGCTGTTAACACCGGGGAGCTGTTTTTT. Protein: CATSPGGGAVNTGELFF.

The chain recombines TRBV20-1 with TRBJ2-1; 10 positions match TRBD2. J lost 2 bases, V lost 3 bases, and 4 bases had no gene match. The CDR3 is 15 residues long. Germline-derived CDR1 and CDR2 are DFQATT and SNEGSKA (reference sequence). As DNA, the CDR3 is TGCAGTGCTAGTAGCGGGAGGAAAACCTACAATGAGCAGTTCTTC. This sequence encodes CSASSGRKTYNEQFF.

In this sample, this clone turned up a few times. The J gene is TRBJ1-1, the V gene TRBV6-6; D is unresolved. CDR1 is MNHNY and CDR2 is SVGAGI in the germline V gene (reference sequence). The V end was cut by 4 bases, the J end by 8 bases, with 17 bases between. The CDR3 totals 14 residues. CDR3 amino acids: CASSLNGEGVEAFF. DNA for the CDR3: TGTGCCAGCAGTTTAAATGGAGAAGGTGTCGAAGCTTTCTTT.

The chain couples TRBV6-5 to TRBJ1-5, with D perhaps matching TRBD1 (5 bases). Trimming pared 0 bases from V and 7 bases from J, leaving 16 bases between. Looked up from germline, CDR1 is MNHEY and CDR2 is SVGAGI. This CDR3 is 16 amino acids long. The CDR3 DNA is TGTGCCAGCAGTTACTCATCACAGGACCCGAGCCAGCCCCAGCATTTT. Its protein is CASSYSSQDPSQPQHF.

The chain uses TRBV6-5 and TRBJ1-1, with D hard to call. Germline V gene lookup returns CDR1 MNHEY and CDR2 SVGAGI. The CDR3 consists of 12 residues. Trimming left V 4 bases short and J 4 bases short, with 7 bases between. The CDR3 region has the DNA TGTGCCAGCAGTTCGGTGAGCACTGAAGCTTTCTTT. This gives the protein CASSSVSTEAFF.

The V gene is TRBV29-1, the J gene TRBJ1-2; D not resolved. This CDR3 has 12 residues. The germline CDR1 and CDR2 sequences are SQVTM and ANQGSEA. V dropped 5 bases and J dropped 7 bases, with 14 bases sitting between them. The CDR3 region is CSVSIAWSGYTF. In DNA form, the CDR3 reads TGCAGCGTTTCCATAGCGTGGTCTGGCTACACCTTC.

The rearrangement links TRBV12-3 or TRBV12-4 to TRBJ1-2; possible D gene TRBD1, 6 bases. This CDR3 is built from 12 residues. V lost 5 bases and J 3 bases, leaving 7 bases between the germline ends. As DNA, the CDR3 is TGTGCCAGCAGTACAGGGTACTATGGCTACACCTTC. Amino acids: CASSTGYYGYTF.

The chain couples TRBV19 to TRBJ2-2, with 7 bases identical to TRBD1. In germline, CDR1 is LNHDA, CDR2 SQIVND (reference sequence). This CDR3 is built from 15 residues. V shed 7 bases, J shed 4 bases, and the junction held 9 bases outside the gene matches. This chain's CDR3 is CASKPSDRPTGELFF. The CDR3 region has the DNA TGTGCCAGTAAACCCTCGGACAGGCCCACCGGGGAGCTGTTTTTT. Full variable domain (remainder filled in from reference TRBV19 and TRBJ2-2): DGGITQSPKYLFRKEGQNVTLSCEQNLNHDAMYWYRQDPGQGLRLIYYSQIVNDFQKGDIAEGYSVSREKKESFPLTVTSAQKNPTAFYLCASKPSDRPTGELFFGEGSRLTVL.